These T cell receptor beta chains were read from a single sample in a study of T cell responses to AZD1222 COVID-19 vaccine. Measured with immunoSEQ multiplex PCR; TCRdb has only the in-frame clones, and not every one. The sample lists 100,000 to 150,000 clones; roughly 91% were seen once. The sample in question was peripheral blood, obtained on day 0 of MenACWY control vaccination. These receptors all stem from an adult in good health. CDR3s include the opening cysteine and the closing phenylalanine or tryptophan. D genes are given only for firm matches. The size of a clone is reported for some rows only, either as once, few or many, or as a class for expanded clones.

TRBV19	TRBJ1-5	-	-	TGTGCCAGTAGTCCCGGGGACAATCAGCCCCAGCATTTT	CASSPGDNQPQHF
TRBV3-1/TRBV3-2	TRBJ2-1	-	-	TGTGCCAGCAGCCAAGTTTCTGAGCAGTTCTTC	CASSQVSEQFF
TRBV5-1	TRBJ2-2	-	few	TGCGCCAGCAGCTTGGTGCCAGGGGATAACACCGGGGAGCTGTTTTTT	CASSLVPGDNTGELFF
TRBV27	TRBJ2-3	-	-	TGTGCCAGCAGTTTTTGGTCTGGAGTGGGGACAAGCACAGATACGCAGTATTTT	CASSFWSGVGTSTDTQYF
TRBV19	TRBJ1-1	-	-	TGTGCCAGTAGTCTCCTCAGGGTTGGCACTGAAGCTTTCTTT	CASSLLRVGTEAFF
TRBV2	TRBJ1-1	TRBD1	-	TGTGCCAGCAGCGACAGGGGGCTGACTGAAGCTTTCTTT	CASSDRGLTEAFF
TRBV6-5	TRBJ2-7	-	few	TGTGCCAGCAGAGGTCAGGGCTTAAGCGAGCAGTACTTC	CASRGQGLSEQYF
TRBV21-1	TRBJ1-4	-	-	TGTGCCAGCAGCACGGCTTGGGGGCGAACTAATGAAAAACTGTTTTTT	CASSTAWGRTNEKLFF
TRBV13	TRBJ1-2	-	-	TGTGCCAGCAGCGATGTAGTAGGCTACACCTTC	CASSDVVGYTF
TRBV10-3	TRBJ1-3	-	-	TGTGCCAGCGGGGACCGCGGCCTGCGAGGAAACACCATATATTTT	CASGDRGLRGNTIYF
TRBV5-1	TRBJ1-5	-	-	TGCGCCAGCAGTAGGGAGGGGAACAATAATCAGCCCCAGCATTTT	CASSREGNNNQPQHF
TRBV11-1	TRBJ2-7	TRBD2	once	TGTGCCAGCAGCCGCAGGACTAGCGGGAGTGGTGAGCAGTACTTC	CASSRRTSGSGEQYF
TRBV2	TRBJ1-2	-	-	TGTGCCAGCAGTGCGGTGGGGGTTAACTATGGCTACACCTTC	CASSAVGVNYGYTF
TRBV6-6	TRBJ2-7	TRBD2	-	TGTGCCAGCAGTCTGACTAGCGGGAATTACGAGCAGTACTTC	CASSLTSGNYEQYF
TRBV6-6	TRBJ2-6	-	-	TGTGCCAGCCTCTCGGGGGCGGGGGCCAACGTCCTGACTTTC	CASLSGAGANVLTF
TRBV7-2	TRBJ1-1	-	-	TGTGCCAGCAGCTTAGGTGCATTCATGAACACTGAAGCTTTCTTT	CASSLGAFMNTEAFF
TRBV4-1	TRBJ1-5	-	-	TGCGCCAGCAGCCAAGATTCCAGGGGCAATCAGCCCCAGCATTTT	CASSQDSRGNQPQHF
TRBV5-1	TRBJ1-6	TRBD1	-	TGCGCCAGCAGCTTGGTGGGACAGAGTAATTCACCCCTCCACTTT	CASSLVGQSNSPLHF
TRBV2	TRBJ1-5	TRBD1	-	TGTGCCAGCGAACGGGACAGGGTTTTAAGCAATCAGCCCCAGCATTTT	CASERDRVLSNQPQHF
TRBV28	TRBJ2-7	-	-	TGTGCCAGCAGGCTCCCAGGTTCGTCCTCCTACGAGCAGTACTTC	CASRLPGSSSYEQYF
TRBV11-2	TRBJ2-7	-	-	TGTGCCAGCAGGGGGACCTACGAGCAGTACTTC	CASRGTYEQYF
TRBV7-2	TRBJ2-5	TRBD2	-	TGTGCCAGCAGCACCAATAGCGGGGGGGCCCGGGAGACCCAGTACTTC	CASSTNSGGARETQYF
TRBV19	TRBJ1-1	-	-	TGTGCCAGTAGTACCATACCAGATATGAACACTGAAGCTTTCTTT	CASSTIPDMNTEAFF
TRBV29-1	TRBJ1-2	TRBD1	-	TGCAGCGTTAGTACCGGGACAGGGGCCTATGGCTACACCTTC	CSVSTGTGAYGYTF